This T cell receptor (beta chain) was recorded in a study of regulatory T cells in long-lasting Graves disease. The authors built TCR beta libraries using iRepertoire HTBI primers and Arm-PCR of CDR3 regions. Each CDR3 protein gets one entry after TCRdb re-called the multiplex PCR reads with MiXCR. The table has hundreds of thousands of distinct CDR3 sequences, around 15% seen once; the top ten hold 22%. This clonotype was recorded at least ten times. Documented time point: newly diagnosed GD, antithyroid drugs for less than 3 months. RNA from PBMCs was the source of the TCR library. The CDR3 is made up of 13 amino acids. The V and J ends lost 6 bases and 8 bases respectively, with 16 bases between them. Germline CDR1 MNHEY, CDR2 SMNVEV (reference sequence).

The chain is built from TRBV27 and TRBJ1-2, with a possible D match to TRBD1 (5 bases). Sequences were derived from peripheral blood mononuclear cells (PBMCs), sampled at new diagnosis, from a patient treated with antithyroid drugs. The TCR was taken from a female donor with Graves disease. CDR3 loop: CASSPSREGGYTF. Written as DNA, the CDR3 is TGTGCCAGCAGCCCCTCCAGGGAAGGAGGCTACACCTTC.